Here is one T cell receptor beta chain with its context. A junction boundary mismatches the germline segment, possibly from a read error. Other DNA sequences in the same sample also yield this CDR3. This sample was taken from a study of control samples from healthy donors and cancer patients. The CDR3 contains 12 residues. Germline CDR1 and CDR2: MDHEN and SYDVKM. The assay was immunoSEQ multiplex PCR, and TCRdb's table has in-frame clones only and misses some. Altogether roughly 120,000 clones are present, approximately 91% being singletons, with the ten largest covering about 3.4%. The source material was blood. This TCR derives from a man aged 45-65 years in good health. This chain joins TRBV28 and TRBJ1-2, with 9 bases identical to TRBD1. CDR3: CASSFRQGETYF. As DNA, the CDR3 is TGCGCCAGCAGTTTTCGACAGGGGGAAACTTACTTC.